This TCR beta chain was identified in a study of blood T cell repertoires in COVID-19. Across the whole study: Sites across the United States, Italy and Spain contributed samples from acute and convalescent COVID-19. PBMCs, B-cell-depleted T cells, or T cells provided the cDNA or gDNA that made up the material.

The V and J ends lost 0 bases and 4 bases, in that order; junction bases with no gene match: 3. The CDR3 sequence is 14 residues long. Per the germline V gene, CDR1 is SGHRS and CDR2 is YFSETQ. In the original workflow: Quantification of nucleated cells was approximated via reference gene primer amplification. TCRdb keeps only in-frame clones here, not all; method: immunoSEQ multiplex PCR. The D gene and trimming were derived from the DNA, and the V and J assignments and clone size from that table. The sample includes roughly 53,000 clones, 70% to 90% of them seen just once. There are a few counts of this clone.

The specimen was peripheral blood. The TCR originated in a human donor in a cohort sampled during active COVID-19. The V and J genes are TRBV5-1 and TRBJ2-5, with 7 bases matching TRBD1. The CDR3 sequence is CASSLEGQRETQYF. The CDR3 DNA reads TGCGCCAGCAGCTTGGAGGGACAGAGAGAGACCCAGTACTTC.